This TCR beta chain is from a study of T cell changes during pregnancy in multiple sclerosis. Here immunoSEQ multiplex PCR was the method, and the copy in TCRdb shows in-frame clones only, minus some. The repertoire holds 80,000 or so clones, 90% to 95% seen once, with about 0.99% in the top ten. The clonotype was recovered from a female donor in good health, enrolled as a control in a pregnancy study. The starting material was peripheral blood, obtained in the second trimester of pregnancy.

The CDR3 DNA is TGTGCCAGCTCACTACAGGTGACCTCTCCCAATGAGCAGTTCTTC. Its protein product is CASSLQVTSPNEQFF. This sequence joins TRBV18 and TRBJ2-1, with D maybe TRBD1 (5 bases). There are 15 residues in the CDR3. V lost 4 bases to trimming and J lost 6 bases, with 16 bases between them. Germline CDR1 and CDR2: KGHSH and LQKENI.